A single TCR beta chain is shown here with its context. What this receptor recognizes is not known. No much larger clone is present one base from it, and per-base qualities are unavailable. V was cut back by 5 bases and J by 0 bases, leaving a gap of 20 bases between them. There are 19 amino acids in the CDR3, from cysteine to phenylalanine inclusive. CDR3 DNA only is kept here, 57 bases in frame from base 1. From the germline V gene (reference sequence), CDR1 is LNHDA and CDR2 is SQIVND. The collaborating institutions used their own protocols to collect whole blood in K2EDTA tubes. For TCRbeta analysis, collaborators shipped samples as frozen whole blood, isolated PBMCs, or DNA extracted from either of those sample types. The entry originates in a study of blood T cell repertoires in COVID-19 (dated by TCRdb to the early 2020s). Describing the broader study: Collaborator samples came from the United States, Italy and Spain and covered acute and convalescent phases of COVID-19. The prospective study material was composed of cDNA or gDNA derived from T cells, B-cell-depleted T cells, or PBMCs. Deeply sampled blood TCRbeta repertoires from subjects exposed to, actively infected with, or recovered from COVID-19 were included in the dataset. A freely available public database, intended as a resource for researchers studying the immune response to SARS-CoV-2, is where the repertoires were released. The samples were drawn from the first 160 participants of the ongoing ImmuneRACE study and from under 1,500 subjects provided by 6 global collaborators. The sample metadata nearly always contained a de-identified subject ID, COVID-19 status, age in years and sex. Where available, HLA class I and class II types were obtained from metadata supplied by the sample provider rather than from assay-based typing. Beyond this particular receptor, the publication reports: The amount of clinical and demographic metadata varied by source and participant and was provided uncurated.

TCRbeta CDR3 regions were amplified from genomic DNA by means of the immunoSEQ Assay, a bias-controlled multiplex PCR. In the source study's methods: Nucleated cell counts per sample were estimated from amplification of reference gene primers within the assay. To quantify the absolute abundance of each unique TCRbeta CDR3 rearrangement, sequence reads were collapsed and filtered. For each sample, productive Simpson clonality was calculated as the square root of Simpson's diversity index over productive rearrangements. The table was pulled from immuneACCESS by TCRdb, which kept in-frame rearrangements only. Such tables lose some clones; where checked, under half of the loss comes from unresolved V genes, and the rest has no known cause. Clone size and the V and J calls come from that table; the DNA yielded D and trimming. Within this sample are 35,000 to 55,000 clones, with about 89% of them counted one time only. 4.5% to 6% of the sample goes to the ten largest clones.

The TCR was taken from a human donor in a cohort sampled during active COVID-19. Sequenced material: peripheral blood. This sequence uses TRBV19 and TRBJ2-6; perhaps TRBD2 is the D gene, with 5 bases matching. Read as DNA, the sequence is TGTGCCAGTAGTCCTAACCCCGGGAAAATTTTCTCTGGGGCCAACGTCCTGACTTTC. Translated, it gives CASSPNPGKIFSGANVLTF.